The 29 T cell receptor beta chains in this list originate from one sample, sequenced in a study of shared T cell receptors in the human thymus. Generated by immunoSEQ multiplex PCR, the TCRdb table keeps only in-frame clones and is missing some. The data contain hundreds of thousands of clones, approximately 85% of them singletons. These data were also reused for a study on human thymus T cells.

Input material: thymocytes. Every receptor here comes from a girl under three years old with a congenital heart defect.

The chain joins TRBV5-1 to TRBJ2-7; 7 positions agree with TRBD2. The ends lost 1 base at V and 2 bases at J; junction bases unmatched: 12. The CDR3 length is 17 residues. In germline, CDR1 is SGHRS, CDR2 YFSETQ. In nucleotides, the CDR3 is TGCGCCAGCAGCTTGAGTCGTCCGGGGGGTCCCCCCTACGAGCAGTACTTC. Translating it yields CASSLSRPGGPPYEQYF.

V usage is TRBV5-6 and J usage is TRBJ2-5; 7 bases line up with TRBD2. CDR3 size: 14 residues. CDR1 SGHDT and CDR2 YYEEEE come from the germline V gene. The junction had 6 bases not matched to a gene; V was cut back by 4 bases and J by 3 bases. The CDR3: CASSPYLAEETQYF. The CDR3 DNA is TGTGCCAGCAGCCCGTACCTAGCGGAAGAGACCCAGTACTTC. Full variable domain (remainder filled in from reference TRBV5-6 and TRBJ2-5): DAGVTQSPTHLIKTRGQQVTLRCSPKSGHDTVSWYQQALGQGPQFIFQYYEEEERQRGNFPDRFSGHQFPNYSSELNVNALLLGDSALYLCASSPYLAEETQYFGPGTRLLVL.

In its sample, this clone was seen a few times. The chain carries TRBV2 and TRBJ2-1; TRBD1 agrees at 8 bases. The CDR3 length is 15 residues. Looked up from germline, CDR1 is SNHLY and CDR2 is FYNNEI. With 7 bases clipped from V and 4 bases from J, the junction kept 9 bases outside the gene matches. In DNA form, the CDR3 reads TGTGCCAGCATAAGGACAGGGCTAGAATACAATGAGCAGTTCTTC. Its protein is CASIRTGLEYNEQFF.

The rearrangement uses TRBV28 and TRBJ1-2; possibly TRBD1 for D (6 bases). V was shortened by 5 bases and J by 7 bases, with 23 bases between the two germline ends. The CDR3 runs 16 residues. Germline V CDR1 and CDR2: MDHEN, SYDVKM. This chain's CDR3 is CASSPRRQVVIGGYTF. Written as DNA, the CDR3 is TGTGCCAGCAGTCCCAGAAGACAGGTAGTAATTGGTGGCTACACCTTC.

CDR3 sequence reads: CASSLGVTGDITDTQYF. CDR3 in DNA: TGTGCCAGCAGCTTAGGTGTGACAGGGGACATCACAGATACGCAGTATTTT. The genes are TRBV7-9 and TRBJ2-3, with 8 bases fitting TRBD1. Per the germline V gene, CDR1 is SEHNR and CDR2 is FQNEAQ (reference sequence). J gave up 2 bases and V 1 base, and 8 bases lay outside the gene matches. This CDR3 spans 17 amino acids.

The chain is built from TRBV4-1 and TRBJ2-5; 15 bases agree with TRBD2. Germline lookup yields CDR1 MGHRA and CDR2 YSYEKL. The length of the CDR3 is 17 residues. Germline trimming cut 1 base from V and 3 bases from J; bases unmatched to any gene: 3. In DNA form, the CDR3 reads TGCGCCAGCAGCCAAGTGGGACTAGCGGGGGGAAAAGAGACCCAGTACTTC. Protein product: CASSQVGLAGGKETQYF.

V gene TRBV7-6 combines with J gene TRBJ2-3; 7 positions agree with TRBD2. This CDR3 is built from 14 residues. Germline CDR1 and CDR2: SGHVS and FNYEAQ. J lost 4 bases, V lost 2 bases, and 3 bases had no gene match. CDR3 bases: TGTGCCAGCAGCTTAACGGGGGGTGCAGATACGCAGTATTTT. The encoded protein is CASSLTGGADTQYF.

DNA of the CDR3: TGTGCCAGCAGCGGGGGGTGGGGAGTAAACTATGGCTACACCTTC. It translates to CASSGGWGVNYGYTF. V gene TRBV7-9 combines with J gene TRBJ1-2; the D gene is possibly TRBD1 (5 bases). The CDR3 extends over 15 amino acids. Germline CDR1 reads SEHNR; CDR2 reads FQNEAQ (reference sequence). The V end lost 5 bases, the J end lost 2 bases, and 15 bases lay between the germline ends.

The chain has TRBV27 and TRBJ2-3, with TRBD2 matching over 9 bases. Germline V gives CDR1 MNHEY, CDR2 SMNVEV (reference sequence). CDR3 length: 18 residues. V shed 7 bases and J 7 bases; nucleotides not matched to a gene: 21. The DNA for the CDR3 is TGTGCCAGCATGGGCCGCGTGAGCGGGGGGAACGTTATGAATACGCAGTATTTT. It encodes CASMGRVSGGNVMNTQYF.

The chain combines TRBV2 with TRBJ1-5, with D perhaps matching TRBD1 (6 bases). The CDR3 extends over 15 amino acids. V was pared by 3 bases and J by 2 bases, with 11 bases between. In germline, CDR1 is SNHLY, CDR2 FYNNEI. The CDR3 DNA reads TGTGCCAGCAGTGAGACAGGAGGTCGCAATCAGCCCCAGCATTTT. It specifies CASSETGGRNQPQHF. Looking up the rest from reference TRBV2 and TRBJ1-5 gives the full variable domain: EPEVTQTPSHQVTQMGQEVILRCVPISNHLYFYWYRQILGQKVEFLVSFYNNEISEKSEIFDDQFSVERPDGSNFTLKIRSTKLEDSAMYFCASSETGGRNQPQHFGDGTRLSIL.

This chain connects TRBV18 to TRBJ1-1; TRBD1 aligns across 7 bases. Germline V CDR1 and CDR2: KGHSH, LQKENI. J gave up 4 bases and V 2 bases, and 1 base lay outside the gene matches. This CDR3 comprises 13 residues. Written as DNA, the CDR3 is TGTGCCAGCTCACCAGACAGGGTCACTGAAGCTTTCTTT. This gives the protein CASSPDRVTEAFF.

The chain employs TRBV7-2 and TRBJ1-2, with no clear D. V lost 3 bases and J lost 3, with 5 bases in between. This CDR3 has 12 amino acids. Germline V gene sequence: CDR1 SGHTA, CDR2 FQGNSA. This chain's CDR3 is CASSFGDYGYTF. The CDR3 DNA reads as TGTGCCAGCAGCTTCGGTGACTATGGCTACACCTTC.

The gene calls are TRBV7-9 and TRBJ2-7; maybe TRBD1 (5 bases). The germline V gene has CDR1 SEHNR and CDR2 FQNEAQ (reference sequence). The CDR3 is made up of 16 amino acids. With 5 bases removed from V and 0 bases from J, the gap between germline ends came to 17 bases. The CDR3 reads CASSPLRGCSSYEQYF. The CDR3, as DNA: TGTGCCAGCAGCCCTTTAAGGGGCTGCAGCTCCTACGAGCAGTACTTC.

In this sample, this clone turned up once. Here the CDR3 reads CASGRGQEALGYTF. The CDR3 DNA reads TGTGCTAGTGGGCGGGGACAGGAGGCCCTTGGCTACACCTTC. V is TRBV12-5 and J is TRBJ1-2; 8 bases map to TRBD1. After removal of 6 bases from V and 7 bases from J, the junction contained 10 bases not matched to a gene. The CDR3 length is 14 residues. Germline V gene data show CDR1 as LGHNT and CDR2 as FRNRAP. Variable domain in full (rest from reference TRBV12-5 and TRBJ1-2): DARVTQTPRHKVTEMGQEVTMRCQPILGHNTVFWYRQTMMQGLELLAYFRNRAPLDDSGMPKDRFSAEMPDATLATLKIQPSEPRDSAVYFCASGRGQEALGYTFGSGTRLTVV.

This CDR3 reads CASSLLGLGGSNYGYTF. The CDR3 nucleotides are TGTGCCAGCAGCTTATTAGGCCTTGGGGGGTCCAACTATGGCTACACCTTC. The genes are TRBV7-2 and TRBJ1-2; possible D gene TRBD1, 5 bases. The length of the CDR3 is 17 residues. V gave up 2 bases and J gave up 2 bases, with 18 bases separating them. In germline, CDR1 is SGHTA, CDR2 FQGNSA.

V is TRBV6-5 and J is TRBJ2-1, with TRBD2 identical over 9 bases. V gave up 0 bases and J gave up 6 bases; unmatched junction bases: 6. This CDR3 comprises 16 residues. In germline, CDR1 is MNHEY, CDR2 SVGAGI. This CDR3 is CASSYSRRGGSNEQFF. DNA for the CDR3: TGTGCCAGCAGTTACTCGAGGCGGGGGGGCTCCAATGAGCAGTTCTTC.

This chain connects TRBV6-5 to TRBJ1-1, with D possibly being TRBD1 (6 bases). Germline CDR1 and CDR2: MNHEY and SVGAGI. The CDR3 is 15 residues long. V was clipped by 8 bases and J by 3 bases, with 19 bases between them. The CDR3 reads CASSPKVGAYTEAFF. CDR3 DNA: TGTGCCAGCTCACCAAAGGTGGGGGCGTACACTGAAGCTTTCTTT.

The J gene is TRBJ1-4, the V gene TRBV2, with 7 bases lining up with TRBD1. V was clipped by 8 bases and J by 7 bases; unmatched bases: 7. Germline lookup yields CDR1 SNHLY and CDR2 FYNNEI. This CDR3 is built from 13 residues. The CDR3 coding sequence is TGTGCCAGCCCGTCCCGGGACAGTGAAAAACTGTTTTTT. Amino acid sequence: CASPSRDSEKLFF.

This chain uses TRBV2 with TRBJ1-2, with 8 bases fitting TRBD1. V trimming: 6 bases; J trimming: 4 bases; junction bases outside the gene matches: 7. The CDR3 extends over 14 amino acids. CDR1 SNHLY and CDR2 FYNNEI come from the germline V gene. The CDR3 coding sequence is TGTGCCAGCAGGAAGGACAGGGTGGCCTATGGCTACACCTTC. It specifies CASRKDRVAYGYTF. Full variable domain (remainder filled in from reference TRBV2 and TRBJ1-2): EPEVTQTPSHQVTQMGQEVILRCVPISNHLYFYWYRQILGQKVEFLVSFYNNEISEKSEIFDDQFSVERPDGSNFTLKIRSTKLEDSAMYFCASRKDRVAYGYTFGSGTRLTVV.

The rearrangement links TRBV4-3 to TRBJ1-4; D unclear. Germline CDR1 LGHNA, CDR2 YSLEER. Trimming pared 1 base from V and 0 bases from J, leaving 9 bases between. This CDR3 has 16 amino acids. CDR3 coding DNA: TGCGCCAGCAGCCAAGTGAGAGCGGCAACTAATGAAAAACTGTTTTTT. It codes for CASSQVRAATNEKLFF.

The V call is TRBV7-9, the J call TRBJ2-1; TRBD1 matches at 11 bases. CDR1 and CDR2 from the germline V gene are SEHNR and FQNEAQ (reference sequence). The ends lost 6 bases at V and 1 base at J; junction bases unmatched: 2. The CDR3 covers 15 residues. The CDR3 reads CASRGTGGSYNEQFF. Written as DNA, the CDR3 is TGTGCCAGCAGGGGGACAGGGGGATCCTACAATGAGCAGTTCTTC.

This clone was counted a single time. The CDR3 DNA is TGCGCCAGCAGCCAAGGCGAGGGGGAGTCGTACAATGAGCAGTTCTTC. Its protein is CASSQGEGESYNEQFF. The chain combines TRBV4-1 with TRBJ2-1, with D perhaps TRBD1 (6 bases). The CDR3 is 16 residues long. In germline, CDR1 is MGHRA, CDR2 YSYEKL. Trimming cost V 1 base and J 4 bases, with 14 bases left between them.

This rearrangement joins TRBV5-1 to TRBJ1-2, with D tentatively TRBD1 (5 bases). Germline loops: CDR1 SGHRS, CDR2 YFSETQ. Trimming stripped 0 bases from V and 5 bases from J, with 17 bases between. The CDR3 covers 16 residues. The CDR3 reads CASSLAGGGDRYGYTF. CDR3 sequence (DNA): TGCGCCAGCAGCTTGGCCGGGGGAGGGGACCGATATGGCTACACCTTC.

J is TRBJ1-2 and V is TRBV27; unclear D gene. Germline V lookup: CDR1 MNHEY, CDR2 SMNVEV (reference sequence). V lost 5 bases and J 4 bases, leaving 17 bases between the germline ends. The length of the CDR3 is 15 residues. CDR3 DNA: TGTGCCAGCAGTCTGGGTCGGGGAGCGTCCTATGGCTACACCTTC. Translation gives CASSLGRGASYGYTF.

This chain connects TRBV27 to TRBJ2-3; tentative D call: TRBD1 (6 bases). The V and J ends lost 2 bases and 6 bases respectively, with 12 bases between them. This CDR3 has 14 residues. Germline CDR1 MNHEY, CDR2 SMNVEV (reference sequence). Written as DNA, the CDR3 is TGTGCCAGCAGTTTACGCCAGGGGTTGGATACGCAGTATTTT. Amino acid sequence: CASSLRQGLDTQYF.

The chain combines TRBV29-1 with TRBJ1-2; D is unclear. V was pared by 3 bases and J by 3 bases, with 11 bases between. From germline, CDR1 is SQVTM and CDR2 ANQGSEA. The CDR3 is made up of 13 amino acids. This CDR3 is CSVDPEGDYGYTF. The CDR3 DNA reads TGCAGCGTTGATCCCGAGGGAGACTATGGCTACACCTTC.

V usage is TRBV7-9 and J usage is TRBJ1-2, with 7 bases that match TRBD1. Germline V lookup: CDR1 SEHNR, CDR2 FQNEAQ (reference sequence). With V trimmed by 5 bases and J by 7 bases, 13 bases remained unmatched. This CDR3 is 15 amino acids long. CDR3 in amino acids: CASSSLLDRRGGYTF. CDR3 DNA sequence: TGTGCCAGCAGCAGTCTTTTGGACAGGAGGGGTGGCTACACCTTC.

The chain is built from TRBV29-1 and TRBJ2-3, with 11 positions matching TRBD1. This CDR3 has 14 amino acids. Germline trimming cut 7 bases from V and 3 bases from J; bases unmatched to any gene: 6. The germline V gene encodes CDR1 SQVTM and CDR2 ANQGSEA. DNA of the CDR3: TGCAGCGACTTGGACAGGGGGCCTACAGATACGCAGTATTTT. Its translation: CSDLDRGPTDTQYF.

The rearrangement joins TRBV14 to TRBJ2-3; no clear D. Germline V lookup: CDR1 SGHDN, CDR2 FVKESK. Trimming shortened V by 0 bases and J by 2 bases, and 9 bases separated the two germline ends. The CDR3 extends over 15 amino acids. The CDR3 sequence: CASSQERKPTDTQYF. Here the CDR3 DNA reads TGTGCCAGCAGCCAAGAAAGAAAGCCCACAGATACGCAGTATTTT.